The present T cell receptor (beta chain) was sequenced within a study of identical twins (dated by TCRdb to 2016 to 2017). General notes on the study: To test whether fetal clonotypes persist, this study deep-sequenced TCR alpha and beta repertoires from monozygotic twins, from unrelated adults of various ages, and from cord blood. To rule out contamination, the twin experiments were replicated at different times with different library preparation protocols.

Every donor was a healthy Caucasian. Three pairs of female monozygotic twins, all aged about 18 to 30 years, made up the twin cohort. Peripheral blood mononuclear cells were the source from which RNA for the TCR libraries was isolated. A remark on this clonotype: What antigen it recognizes has not been identified. No quality values exist for individual bases; no much larger clone is one base distant.

Receptor amplification or capture employed 5' RACE. The reads were generated on an Illumina HiSeq 2000. Template switching added a universal primer binding site, and the final cDNA carried a unique molecular identifier that allowed TCR cDNA molecules to be counted accurately. Specific primers in the conserved constant-segment region were used to synthesize first-strand cDNA for TCR alpha and beta chains. To control for contamination, each cDNA library was double barcoded with a SMART-Mk sample barcode plus Illumina barcodes. TruSeq adapter sequences and Illumina sample barcodes were added in two successive PCR steps. Sequencing of the TCR alpha and beta cDNA libraries was done on the Illumina HiSeq platform using custom primers. The authors processed their data as follows. MiGEC processed the raw reads to extract unique molecular identifiers, while MiXCR was used to determine the CDR3 positions. For each individual, recombination models were inferred using an EM algorithm with the repgenHMM and IGoR tools. Shared clonotypes were analyzed with the tcR package in R, and sharing was normalized by the product of cloneset sizes. To study raw recombination free of thymic and clonal selection effects, out-of-frame nonproductive sequences were analyzed. TCRdb itself trimmed the public reads at Q25 with fastp, ran MiXCR and retained productive beta chains. For every CDR3 protein sequence, its rows merge into one entry that carries the most common genes and DNA. These V and J calls originate from TCRdb's pipeline instead of the authors' own analysis. This sample lists 650,000 to 750,000 distinct CDR3 sequences; roughly 20% were detected once. Approximately 4.3% of the sample rests with the top ten.

Study-wide conclusions, independent of this receptor: Fewer insertions were carried by abundant cord blood beta clonotypes; a weaker similar trend was observed in young adult naive repertoires, while no such trend was observed in memory repertoires. In beta out-of-frame sequences, excess twin sharing was weaker, because having fewer shared sequences lowered the signal-to-noise ratio. Because the same donors could not be followed over many years, the conclusions relied on cross-sectional statistical analysis. In monozygotic twins, recombination models systematically underestimated out-of-frame TCR alpha sharing, but the models matched the sharing seen between unrelated individuals. Zero-insertion analyses could be partly confounded by invariant T cells such as MAIT and iNKT, although diverse VJ usage argued against such confounding for most clonotypes. Compared with coincidental sharing between unrelated individuals, out-of-frame TCR alpha sequences shared between twins showed an excess of sequences with low generation probability.

Between the V and J ends, shortened by 5 bases and 6 bases respectively, the junction contains 21 bases. The germline V gene specifies SGHRS as CDR1 and YFSETQ as CDR2. The CDR3 starts with the cysteine, ends with the phenylalanine, and has 15 residues. The retained sequence is limited to the CDR3, 45 bases, with the frame set at the first base. Separately, the same data were catalogued under a study of T cells expressing NK-cell markers. As that second paper reports: In sorted CD3+CD56+NKG2C+, CD3+CD56+NKG2C- and CD3+CD56-NKG2C+ T-cell subsets from several donors, TCR beta-chain repertoires were profiled. Among the eight sequenced donors, seven were HCMV-seropositive and one was HCMV-seronegative. To restrict sorting to alphabetaTCR-expressing T cells, an anti-gammadeltaTCR antibody was added in several experiments. In more than five donors, the dominant CD3+CD56+NKG2C+ clonotypes ranked among the top 10 CD8+ clonotypes, making up about 1.0-7.5% of CD8+ T cells. Those dominant clonotypes were again the most abundant among CD3+CD56-NKG2C+ cells in a handful of donors, at roughly 28.3-60.1%. Whether the expanded NKG2C-expressing T cell clones were specific for HCMV antigens remained unclear. The study sequenced eight donors, all healthy volunteers chosen at random: three men and five women. A commercial ELISA kit detecting HCMV-specific IgG in serum was used to determine HCMV serostatus. For about six donors, bulk peripheral blood T-cell repertoires were additionally sequenced from unsorted PBMC. MIGEC was used to demultiplex reads and group the reads by UMI, and MiTCR was used to assemble and quantify clonotypes. To exclude erroneous sequences, any TCR cDNA sequence not supported by at least two reads was discarded. Downstream repertoire analysis used the tcR package, and clonotypes were matched across fractions by CDR3 nucleotide sequence plus V segment. VDJmatch was used to annotate antigen specificity against VDJdb, with one amino acid substitution allowed in CDR3.

The specimen was PBMCs. The rearrangement joined TRBV5-1 to TRBJ2-7, with the D gene not confidently named. The source of this sequence is a young woman in good health. In nucleotide form, the sequence is TGCGCCAGCAGTCGTGGGTCGGCTGGGGTGGTCGAGCAGTACTTC. Its protein product is CASSRGSAGVVEQYF.